These 6 T cell receptor beta chains share one sample of origin, sequenced in a study of blood T cell repertoires in COVID-19. Assay: immunoSEQ multiplex PCR; the TCRdb copy retains only in-frame clones and omits some. The data contain about 62,000 clones, about 88% of them seen just once; the ten biggest clones take up roughly 0.94%. Sequencing input: peripheral blood. Source of these receptors: a man between 65 and 85 years old with acute or convalescent COVID-19.

This chain joins TRBV11-3 and TRBJ2-1; 13 bases match TRBD2. Germline CDR1 SGHNT, CDR2 YENEEA. This CDR3 comprises 15 residues. Unmatched junction bases numbered 5, after V lost 5 bases and J lost 7 bases. DNA of the CDR3: TGTGCCAGCAGCCAAAGGACTAGCGGGGGAAATGAGCAGTTCTTC. It translates to CASSQRTSGGNEQFF. The variable domain in full, with the rest retrieved from reference TRBV11-3 and TRBJ2-1, is EAGVVQSPRYKIIEKKQPVAFWCNPISGHNTLYWYLQNLGQGPELLIRYENEEAVDDSQLPKDRFSAERLKGVDSTLKIQPAELGDSAVYLCASSQRTSGGNEQFFGPGTRLTVL.

The chain combines TRBV3-1 (or the pseudogene TRBV3-2) with TRBJ1-1; the D gene is possibly TRBD1 (6 bases). This CDR3 has 13 residues. Germline-derived CDR1 and CDR2 are LGHDT and YNNKEL (reference sequence). The germline V and J ends were trimmed by 3 bases and 4 bases, with 9 bases remaining between them. CDR3 sequence (DNA): TGTGCCAGCAGCCAGGGGGCGCCCACTGAAGCTTTCTTT. Amino acids: CASSQGAPTEAFF.

This chain uses TRBV6-5 with TRBJ2-3; a weak D match, TRBD2 (6 bases). Between the trimmed V and J ends, which lost 6 bases and 2 bases, there was a span of 15 bases. The length of the CDR3 is 15 residues. In germline, CDR1 is MNHEY, CDR2 SVGAGI. CDR3 residues: CASSPGGGFTDTQYF. CDR3 in DNA: TGTGCCAGCAGCCCCGGGGGAGGCTTCACAGATACGCAGTATTTT.

The rearrangement joins TRBV11-3 to TRBJ1-1; no reliable D call. V gave up 0 bases and J gave up 0 bases, with 8 bases separating them. This CDR3 is built from 15 residues. Germline lookup yields CDR1 SGHNT and CDR2 YENEEA. CDR3 bases: TGTGCCAGCAGCTTAGATGCCAGGATGAACACTGAAGCTTTCTTT. Amino acids: CASSLDARMNTEAFF.

This clone has more than one count but fewer than ten. The chain joins TRBV6-1 to TRBJ2-2; no clear D gene. Looked up from germline, CDR1 is MNHNS and CDR2 is SASEGT. V dropped 3 bases and J dropped 0 bases, with 11 bases sitting between them. The CDR3 runs 16 residues. The chain's CDR3 is CASSDLRQANTGELFF. The CDR3, as DNA: TGTGCCAGCAGTGATCTCCGGCAGGCGAACACCGGGGAGCTGTTTTTT.

V is TRBV3-1 (or the pseudogene TRBV3-2) and J is TRBJ2-1; 8 nucleotides match TRBD2. The CDR3 extends over 16 amino acids. With 4 bases clipped from V and 7 bases from J, the junction kept 12 bases outside the gene matches. Germline values: CDR1 LGHDT, CDR2 YNNKEL (reference sequence). The CDR3 DNA reads TGTGCCAGCAGCCTATACGGGACTAGAGCCGGAAATGAGCAGTTCTTC. Its translation: CASSLYGTRAGNEQFF.